The 16 T cell receptor beta chains below all came from one sample that was sequenced in a study of blood T cell repertoires in COVID-19. Sequencing was performed with immunoSEQ multiplex PCR; in TCRdb, only in-frame clones are kept and a portion is missing. The sample comprises over 200,000 clones, roughly four fifths of which are singletons, and about 12% rests with the top ten. Input material: peripheral blood. The receptor source for this set is a woman aged 35 to 49 with acute or convalescent COVID-19.

The J gene is TRBJ1-6, the V gene TRBV2; 9 bases are shared with TRBD1. From germline, CDR1 is SNHLY and CDR2 FYNNEI. With 7 bases clipped from V and 9 bases from J, the junction kept 7 bases outside the gene matches. The length of the CDR3 is 14 residues. Here the CDR3 reads CASTRTGEASPLHF. CDR3 DNA sequence: TGTGCCAGCACCAGGACAGGGGAGGCTTCACCCCTCCACTTT. Using reference TRBV2 and TRBJ1-6 for the parts outside the CDR3, the full variable domain is EPEVTQTPSHQVTQMGQEVILRCVPISNHLYFYWYRQILGQKVEFLVSFYNNEISEKSEIFDDQFSVERPDGSNFTLKIRSTKLEDSAMYFCASTRTGEASPLHFGNGTRLTVT.

This sequence joins TRBV2 and TRBJ2-5, with 15 bases matching TRBD2. Germline V gene lookup returns CDR1 SNHLY and CDR2 FYNNEI. There are 17 residues in the CDR3. V lost 5 bases and J lost 2; bases outside the gene matches: 6. CDR3 bases: TGTGCCAGCAGTTGGAGGGGACTAGCGGGAGGACAAGAGACCCAGTACTTC. As protein: CASSWRGLAGGQETQYF.

The sample holds a few counts of this clone. This chain connects TRBV19 to TRBJ2-1, with 9 bases lining up with TRBD2. This CDR3 comprises 14 residues. With V trimmed by 4 bases and J by 9 bases, 7 bases remained unmatched. The germline V gene encodes CDR1 LNHDA and CDR2 SQIVND (reference sequence). The CDR3 DNA sequence: TGTGCCAGTAGTACGGGACTAGCCAAAGGTGAGCAGTTCTTC. Residues: CASSTGLAKGEQFF.

The V call is TRBV13, the J call TRBJ2-7, with 12 positions matching TRBD1. Germline V gives CDR1 PRHDT, CDR2 FYEKMQ (reference sequence). This CDR3 comprises 17 residues. J gave up 2 bases and V 5 bases, and 10 bases lay outside the gene matches. DNA of the CDR3: TGTGCCAGCAGCCCAGGGGACAGGGACAGGGGGCCCTACGAGCAGTACTTC. It is translated as CASSPGDRDRGPYEQYF.

The genes are TRBV30 and TRBJ1-2; TRBD1 matches 9 bases. V dropped 2 bases and J dropped 1; count of bases not matched to a gene: 5. The V gene's germline CDR1 is GTSNPN and CDR2 SVGIG (reference sequence). The CDR3 loop spans 15 amino acids. The CDR3 DNA sequence: TGTGCCTGGAGTACAGGGGGCAGTGGTAACTATGGCTACACCTTC. It yields the protein CAWSTGGSGNYGYTF.

The chain carries TRBV29-1 and TRBJ1-2, with a possible D match to TRBD1 (6 bases). The CDR3 totals 14 residues. The ends were cut back, 6 bases at V and 4 bases at J, with 18 bases in the middle. Germline V gene data show CDR1 as SQVTM and CDR2 as ANQGSEA. The CDR3 bases are TGCAGCGTGATAGGGACAACCACTGGCTATGGCTACACCTTC. The encoded protein is CSVIGTTTGYGYTF.

Of note for this clone: Additional DNA sequences in this sample encode the identical CDR3. The J gene is TRBJ1-6, the V gene TRBV5-5, with TRBD1 matching 9 bases. The CDR3 has 14 residues. Germline V gene data show CDR1 as SGHKS and CDR2 as YYEKEE (reference sequence). The V gene end was trimmed by 4 bases and the J gene end by 10 bases; junction bases not matched to a gene: 6. The CDR3 loop is CASSRDRVGSPLHF. CDR3 coding DNA: TGTGCCAGCAGCCGGGACAGGGTAGGCTCACCCCTCCACTTT. The whole variable domain, filled in from reference TRBV5-5 and TRBJ1-6, reads DAGVTQSPTHLIKTRGQQVTLRCSPISGHKSVSWYQQVLGQGPQFIFQYYEKEERGRGNFPDRFSARQFPNYSSELNVNALLLGDSALYLCASSRDRVGSPLHFGNGTRLTVT.

V is TRBV30 and J is TRBJ1-1; 7 bases align to TRBD1. Germline CDR1 and CDR2: GTSNPN and SVGIG (reference sequence). V lost 5 bases, J lost 7 bases, and 7 bases stayed unmatched. The CDR3 consists of 12 residues. This chain's CDR3 is CAWAQGIGEAFF. CDR3 in DNA: TGTGCCTGGGCACAGGGGATAGGTGAAGCTTTCTTT.

The V call is TRBV5-6, the J call TRBJ2-7, with 7 bases identical to TRBD1. The CDR3 spans 15 residues. Germline assignment: CDR1 SGHDT and CDR2 YYEEEE. V lost 2 bases and J lost 7; bases outside the gene matches: 12. The CDR3 DNA sequence: TGTGCCAGCAGCTTCACCGGGACAGCTGATGGGGAGCAGTACTTC. Translation gives CASSFTGTADGEQYF.

The genes are TRBV6-4 and TRBJ2-5, with 8 bases lining up with TRBD1. From germline, CDR1 is MRHNA and CDR2 SNTAGT. The CDR3 contains 13 residues. V was clipped by 7 bases and J by 5 bases; unmatched bases: 6. This CDR3 reads CASTRTGTETQYF. In DNA, the CDR3 is TGTGCCAGCACGAGGACAGGGACGGAGACCCAGTACTTC.

The chain has TRBV9 and TRBJ1-3; D remains unclear. The germline gives CDR1 SGDLS, CDR2 YYNGEE. The V end lost 4 bases, the J end lost 0 bases, and 17 bases lay between the germline ends. This CDR3 has 17 residues. The CDR3 DNA reads as TGTGCCAGCAGCTCCCACGGTGGGAGGACCTCTGGAAACACCATATATTTT. This sequence encodes CASSSHGGRTSGNTIYF.

The count of this clone is one. Other DNA sequences within the sample encode an identical CDR3. The chain uses TRBV18 and TRBJ2-3; the D is unclear. The germline gives CDR1 KGHSH, CDR2 LQKENI. This CDR3 is built from 13 residues. V lost 3 bases and J 2 bases, leaving 6 bases between the germline ends. The CDR3: CASSPPSTDTQYF. The DNA of the CDR3 is TGTGCCAGCTCACCCCCCTCCACAGATACGCAGTATTTT.

The chain joins TRBV5-5 to TRBJ1-1; tentatively, D is TRBD1 (5 bases). The germline V gene encodes CDR1 SGHKS and CDR2 YYEKEE (reference sequence). The ends were cut back, 4 bases at V and 10 bases at J, with 17 bases in the middle. The CDR3 consists of 13 residues. CDR3 sequence: CASSIQPGGAAFF. Here the CDR3 DNA reads TGTGCCAGCAGCATACAGCCCGGTGGGGCAGCTTTCTTT. Together with reference TRBV5-5 and TRBJ1-1, the CDR3 gives the full variable domain: DAGVTQSPTHLIKTRGQQVTLRCSPISGHKSVSWYQQVLGQGPQFIFQYYEKEERGRGNFPDRFSARQFPNYSSELNVNALLLGDSALYLCASSIQPGGAAFFGQGTRLTVV.

In this sample, this clone turned up once. The chain couples TRBV5-1 to TRBJ2-7, with D unresolved. The length of the CDR3 is 15 residues. V was cut by 2 bases and J by 2 bases, with 14 bases left in between. Per germline, CDR1 SGHRS and CDR2 YFSETQ. DNA for the CDR3: TGCGCCAGCAGCTTACTTGCTTCAAACGCCTACGAGCAGTACTTC. Translation gives CASSLLASNAYEQYF.

V and J are TRBV13 and TRBJ2-5; TRBD1 matches 9 bases. The CDR3 covers 14 residues. The germline CDR1 and CDR2 sequences are PRHDT and FYEKMQ (reference sequence). The ends lost 4 bases at V and 3 bases at J; junction bases unmatched: 3. CDR3 nucleotides: TGTGCCAGCAGCTCCACAGGGGGCAAAGAGACCCAGTACTTC. It specifies CASSSTGGKETQYF. Complete variable domain (other parts from reference TRBV13 and TRBJ2-5): AAGVIQSPRHLIKEKRETATLKCYPIPRHDTVYWYQQGPGQDPQFLISFYEKMQSDKGSIPDRFSAQQFSDYHSELNMSSLELGDSALYFCASSSTGGKETQYFGPGTRLLVL.

Concerning this clone: Other nucleotide sequences from this sample produce the same CDR3. The chain joins TRBV18 to TRBJ1-2; maybe TRBD1 (6 bases). There are 13 residues in the CDR3. Trimming cost V 6 bases and J 4 bases, with 12 bases left between them. Germline CDR1 and CDR2: KGHSH and LQKENI. This chain's CDR3 is CASSPDSTYGYTF. The CDR3 nucleotides read TGTGCCAGCTCTCCGGACAGCACCTATGGCTACACCTTC.